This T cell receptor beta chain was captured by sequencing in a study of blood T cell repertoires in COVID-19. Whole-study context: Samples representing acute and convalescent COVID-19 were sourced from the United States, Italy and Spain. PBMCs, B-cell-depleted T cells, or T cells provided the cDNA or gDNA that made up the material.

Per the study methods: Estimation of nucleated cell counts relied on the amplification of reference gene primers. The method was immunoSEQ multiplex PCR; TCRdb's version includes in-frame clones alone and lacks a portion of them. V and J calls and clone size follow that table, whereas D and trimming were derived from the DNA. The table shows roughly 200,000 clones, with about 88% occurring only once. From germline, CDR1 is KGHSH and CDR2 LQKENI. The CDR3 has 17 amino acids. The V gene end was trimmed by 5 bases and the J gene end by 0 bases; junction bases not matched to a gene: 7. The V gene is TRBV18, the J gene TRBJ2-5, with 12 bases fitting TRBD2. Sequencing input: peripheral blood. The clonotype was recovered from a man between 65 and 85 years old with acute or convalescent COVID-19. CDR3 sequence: CASSSSGTSGYQETQYF. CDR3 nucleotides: TGTGCCAGCTCATCCAGTGGGACTAGCGGGTACCAAGAGACCCAGTACTTC.